The clone carrying this T cell receptor (beta chain) was observed a handful of times. Its antigen is not known. Germline V gene sequence: CDR1 MDHEN, CDR2 SYDVKM. V trimming: 4 bases; J trimming: 6 bases; junction bases outside the gene matches: 7. The CDR3 length is 15 residues. The record originates from a study of T cell repertoires in cytomegalovirus infection. Study conclusions and caveats: CMV-specific TCR beta clonotypes restricted by HLA-C were the ones dominating the ex vivo response.

MiXCR, applied by TCRdb to the reads, yields one record per CDR3 protein. The table records about 460,000 distinct CDR3 sequences, about 11% of them present only once. Sequenced sample: PBMCs. The chain links TRBV28 to TRBJ1-1; 11 bases agree with TRBD1. The receptor was isolated from a human donor in good health (CMV status not recorded). Some clones in this sample may be carry-over from other donors' samples. The CDR3 coding sequence is TGTGCCAGCAGTTCCCTGGGGACAGGGGGACCTGAAGCTTTCTTT. Protein product: CASSSLGTGGPEAFF.